Here is one T cell receptor beta chain with its context. The antigen is unknown. With a much larger clone just one base away, this may be a read error. The data stem from a study of response to subunit inactivated influenza vaccine. Study findings and constraints: New T cells are recruited in small numbers by each seasonal influenza vaccination, according to the authors' suggestion.

One entry per CDR3 protein, called by TCRdb with MiXCR from the RT-PCR reads. Altogether fewer than 600,000 distinct CDR3 sequences are present, less than 7.5% being singletons, with the ten largest covering less than 15%. This material consisted of PBMCs from blood, taken less than 30 months after vaccination. The source of this sequence is a man between 50 and 75 years old who received an inactivated influenza vaccine.

In nucleotides, the CDR3 is TGTGCCAGCAGCCATCAACAGGGGAACACTGAAGCTTTCTTT. It translates to CASSHQQGNTEAFF. The rearrangement uses TRBV3-1 and TRBJ1-1, with D possibly matching TRBD1 (6 bases). Germline CDR1 reads LGHDT; CDR2 reads YNNKEL (reference sequence). Trimming stripped 3 bases from V and 1 base from J, with 9 bases between. This CDR3 comprises 14 residues.